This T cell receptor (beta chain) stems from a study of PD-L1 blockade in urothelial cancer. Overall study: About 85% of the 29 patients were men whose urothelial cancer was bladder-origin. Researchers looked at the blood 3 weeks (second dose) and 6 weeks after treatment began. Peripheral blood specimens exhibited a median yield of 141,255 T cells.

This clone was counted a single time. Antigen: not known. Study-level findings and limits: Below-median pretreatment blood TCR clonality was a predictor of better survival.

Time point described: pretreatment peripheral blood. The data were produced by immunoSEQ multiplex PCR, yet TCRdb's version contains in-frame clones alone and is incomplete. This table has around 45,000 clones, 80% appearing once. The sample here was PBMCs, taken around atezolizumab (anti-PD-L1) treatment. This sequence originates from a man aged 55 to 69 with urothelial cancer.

The CDR3 region is CASSQDQGFGELFF. CDR3 in DNA: TGCGCCAGCAGCCAAGATCAGGGGTTCGGGGAGCTGTTTTTT. The chain employs TRBV4-3 and TRBJ2-2; D is possibly TRBD1 (6 bases). Germline CDR1 is LGHNA and CDR2 is YSLEER. The CDR3 is 14 amino acids. Trimming removed 0 bases from V and 7 bases from J, with 9 bases in between.